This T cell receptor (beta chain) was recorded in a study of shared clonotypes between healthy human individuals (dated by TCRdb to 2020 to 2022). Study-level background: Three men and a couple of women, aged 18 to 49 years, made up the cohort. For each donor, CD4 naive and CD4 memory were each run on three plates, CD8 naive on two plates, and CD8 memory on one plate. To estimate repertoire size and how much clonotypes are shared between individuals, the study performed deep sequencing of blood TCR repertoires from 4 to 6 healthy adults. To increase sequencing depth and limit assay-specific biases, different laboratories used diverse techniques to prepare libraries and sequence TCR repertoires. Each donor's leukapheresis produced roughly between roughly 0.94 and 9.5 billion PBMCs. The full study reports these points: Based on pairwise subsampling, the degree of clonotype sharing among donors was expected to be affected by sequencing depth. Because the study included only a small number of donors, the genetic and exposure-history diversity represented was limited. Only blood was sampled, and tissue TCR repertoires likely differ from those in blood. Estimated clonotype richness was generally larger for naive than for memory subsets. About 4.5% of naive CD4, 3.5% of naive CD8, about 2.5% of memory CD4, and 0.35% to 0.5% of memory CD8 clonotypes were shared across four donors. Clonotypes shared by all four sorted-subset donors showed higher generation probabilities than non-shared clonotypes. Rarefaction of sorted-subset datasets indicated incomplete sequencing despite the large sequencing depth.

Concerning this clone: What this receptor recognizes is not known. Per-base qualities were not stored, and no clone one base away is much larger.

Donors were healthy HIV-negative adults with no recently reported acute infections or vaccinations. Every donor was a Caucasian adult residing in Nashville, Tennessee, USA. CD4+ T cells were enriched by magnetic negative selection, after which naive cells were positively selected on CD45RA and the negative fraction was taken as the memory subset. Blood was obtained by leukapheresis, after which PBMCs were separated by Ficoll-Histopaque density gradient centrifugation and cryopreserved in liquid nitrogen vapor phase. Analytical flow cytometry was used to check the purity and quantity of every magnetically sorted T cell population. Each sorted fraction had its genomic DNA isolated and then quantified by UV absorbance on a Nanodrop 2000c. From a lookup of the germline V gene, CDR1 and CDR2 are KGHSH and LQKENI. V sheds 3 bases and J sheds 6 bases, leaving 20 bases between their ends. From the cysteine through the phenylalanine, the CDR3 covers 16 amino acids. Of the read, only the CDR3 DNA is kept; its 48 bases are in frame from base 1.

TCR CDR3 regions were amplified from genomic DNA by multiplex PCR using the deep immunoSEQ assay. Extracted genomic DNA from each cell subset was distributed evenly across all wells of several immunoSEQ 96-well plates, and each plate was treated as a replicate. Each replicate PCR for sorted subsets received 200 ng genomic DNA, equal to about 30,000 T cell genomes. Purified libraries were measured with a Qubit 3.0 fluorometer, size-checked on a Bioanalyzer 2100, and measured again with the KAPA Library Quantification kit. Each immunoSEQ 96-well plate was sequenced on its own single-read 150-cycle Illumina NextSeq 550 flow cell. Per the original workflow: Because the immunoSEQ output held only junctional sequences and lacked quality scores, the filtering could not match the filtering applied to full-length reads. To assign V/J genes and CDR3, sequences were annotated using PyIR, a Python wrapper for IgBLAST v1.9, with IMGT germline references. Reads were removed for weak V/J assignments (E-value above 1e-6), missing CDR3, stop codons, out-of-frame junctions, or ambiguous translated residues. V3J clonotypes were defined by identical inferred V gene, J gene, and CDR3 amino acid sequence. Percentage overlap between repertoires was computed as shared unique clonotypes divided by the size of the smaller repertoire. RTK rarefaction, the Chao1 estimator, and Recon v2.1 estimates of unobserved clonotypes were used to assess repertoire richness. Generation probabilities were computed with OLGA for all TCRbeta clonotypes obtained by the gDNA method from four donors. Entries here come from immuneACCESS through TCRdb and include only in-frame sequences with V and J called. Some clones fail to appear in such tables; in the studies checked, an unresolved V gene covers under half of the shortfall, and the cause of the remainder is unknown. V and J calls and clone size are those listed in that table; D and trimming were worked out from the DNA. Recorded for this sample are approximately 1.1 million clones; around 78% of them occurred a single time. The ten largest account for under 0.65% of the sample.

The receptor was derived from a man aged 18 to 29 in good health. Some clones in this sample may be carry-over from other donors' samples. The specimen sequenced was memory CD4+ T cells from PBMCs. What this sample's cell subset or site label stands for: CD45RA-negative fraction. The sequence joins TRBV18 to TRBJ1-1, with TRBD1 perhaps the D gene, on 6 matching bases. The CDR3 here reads CASSPDMAGVTSEAFF. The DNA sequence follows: TGTGCCAGCTCACCTGATATGGCAGGGGTGACTTCTGAAGCTTTCTTT.